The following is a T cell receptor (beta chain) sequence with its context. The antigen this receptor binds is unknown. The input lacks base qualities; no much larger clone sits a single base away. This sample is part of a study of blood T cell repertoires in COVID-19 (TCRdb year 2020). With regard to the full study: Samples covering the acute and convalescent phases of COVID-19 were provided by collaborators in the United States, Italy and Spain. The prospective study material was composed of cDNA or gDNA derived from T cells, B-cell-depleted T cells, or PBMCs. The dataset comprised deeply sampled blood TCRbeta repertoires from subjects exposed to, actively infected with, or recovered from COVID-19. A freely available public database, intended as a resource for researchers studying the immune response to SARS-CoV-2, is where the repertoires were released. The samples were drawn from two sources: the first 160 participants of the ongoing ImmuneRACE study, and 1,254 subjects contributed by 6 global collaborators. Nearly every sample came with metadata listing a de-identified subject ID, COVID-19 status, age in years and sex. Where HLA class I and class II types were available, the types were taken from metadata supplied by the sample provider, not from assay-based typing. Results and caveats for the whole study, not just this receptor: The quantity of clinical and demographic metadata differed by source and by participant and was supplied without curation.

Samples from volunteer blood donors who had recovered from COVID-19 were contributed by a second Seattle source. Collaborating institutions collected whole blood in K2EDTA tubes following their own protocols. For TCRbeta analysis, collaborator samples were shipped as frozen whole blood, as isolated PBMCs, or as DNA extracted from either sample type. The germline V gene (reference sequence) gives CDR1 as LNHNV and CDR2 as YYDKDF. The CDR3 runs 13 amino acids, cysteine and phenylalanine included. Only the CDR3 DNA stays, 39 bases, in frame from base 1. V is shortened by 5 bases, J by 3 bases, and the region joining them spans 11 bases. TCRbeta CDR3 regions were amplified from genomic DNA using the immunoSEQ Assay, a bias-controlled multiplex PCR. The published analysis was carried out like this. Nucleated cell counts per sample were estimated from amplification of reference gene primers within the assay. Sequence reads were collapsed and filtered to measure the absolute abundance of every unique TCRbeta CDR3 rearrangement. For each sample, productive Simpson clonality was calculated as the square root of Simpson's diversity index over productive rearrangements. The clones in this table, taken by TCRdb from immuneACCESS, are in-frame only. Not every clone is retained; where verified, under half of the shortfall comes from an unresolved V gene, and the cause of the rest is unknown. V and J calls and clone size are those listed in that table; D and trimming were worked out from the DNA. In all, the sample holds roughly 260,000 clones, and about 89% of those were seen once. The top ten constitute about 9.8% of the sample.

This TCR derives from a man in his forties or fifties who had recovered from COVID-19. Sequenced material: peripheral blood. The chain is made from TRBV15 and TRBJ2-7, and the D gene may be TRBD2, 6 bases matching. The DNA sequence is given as TGTGCCACCAGCTTGCGGGGCGTCTACGAGCAGTACTTC. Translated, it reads CATSLRGVYEQYF.